A single sample gave rise to the 32 T cell receptor beta chains below, sequenced in a study of early T cells in non-severe SARS-CoV-2 infection. Using its own MiXCR run on the 5' RACE reads, TCRdb lists one record per CDR3 protein. The sample records some 49,000 distinct CDR3 sequences, 12% being singletons. The sequencing input was whole blood. All receptors derive from an adult who was a healthcare worker with PCR-confirmed SARS-CoV-2 infection or an uninfected control (not recorded which).

As for this clonotype: Sequence at one end of the junction differs from germline and may be a read error. The chain has TRBV29-1 and TRBJ2-7; D is uncertain. CDR3 length: 11 residues. CDR1 SQVTM and CDR2 ANQGSEA come from the germline V gene. The CDR3: CSVEGRYEQYF. The CDR3 DNA follows: TGCAGCGTGGAAGGACGTTACGAGCAGTACTTC.

The CDR3: CASSLAGQAYEQYF. In DNA, the CDR3 is TGTGCCAGCAGCTTAGCGGGTCAAGCCTACGAGCAGTACTTC. The chain is built from TRBV7-8 and TRBJ2-7, with no clear D. The CDR3 extends over 14 amino acids. Germline CDR1 reads SGHVS; CDR2 reads FQNEAQ. V lost 0 bases, J lost 2 bases, and 8 bases lay in between.

This clonotype was detected ten times or more. The V and J genes are TRBV30 and TRBJ2-2, with D uncertain. The CDR3 has 13 residues. In germline, CDR1 is GTSNPN, CDR2 SVGIG (reference sequence). Trimming removed 4 bases at V and 1 base at J, with 7 bases between. The CDR3 here is CAWTGGNTGELFF. CDR3 coding DNA: TGTGCCTGGACAGGTGGGAACACCGGGGAGCTGTTTTTT.

The CDR3 sequence: CASSSWGENHEQYF. CDR3 DNA: TGTGCCAGCAGTTCATGGGGGGAGAACCACGAGCAGTACTTC. This chain joins TRBV12-3 or TRBV12-4 and TRBJ2-7; D perhaps matches TRBD2 (6 bases). The CDR3 is 14 amino acids. The ends were cut back, 4 bases at V and 5 bases at J, with 15 bases in the middle.

Concerning this clonotype itself: The junction departs from germline at one end; a sequencing error may be responsible. V is TRBV7-7 and J is TRBJ2-7, with 9 bases lining up with TRBD1. CDR1 and CDR2 (germline): SSHAT, FNYEAQ (reference sequence). The CDR3 is made up of 14 amino acids. DNA for the CDR3: TGTGCTAGCAGCTTAAGGACAGGGGACTACGAGCAGTACTTC. It specifies CASSLRTGDYEQYF.

V and J are TRBV4-2 and TRBJ2-4, with unresolved D. Trimming cost V 2 bases and J 8 bases, with 13 bases left between them. The germline gives CDR1 LGHNA, CDR2 YNFKEQ. The CDR3 is 14 residues long. This CDR3 reads CASSQTVRVDIQYF. DNA for the CDR3: TGTGCCAGCAGCCAAACTGTCCGGGTCGACATTCAGTACTTC.

This clonotype showed up many times. The rearrangement links TRBV28 to TRBJ1-1; D not certain. CDR1 is MDHEN, CDR2 SYDVKM, per germline. The germline V and J ends were trimmed by 5 bases and 0 bases, with 4 bases remaining between them. The CDR3 length is 12 residues. CDR3 sequence reads: CASSVLNTEAFF. The CDR3 DNA is TGTGCCAGCAGTGTTTTGAACACTGAAGCTTTCTTT.

At least ten counts were recorded for this clonotype. The chain employs TRBV6-1 and TRBJ2-7, with 10 nucleotides matching TRBD1. The CDR3 runs to 13 residues. Germline CDR1 and CDR2: MNHNS and SASEGT. The V segment lost 5 bases and the J segment 6 bases; nucleotides outside the gene matches: 4. The CDR3 coding sequence is TGTGCCAGCAGTTACCGGGACAGGGGCGAGCAGTACTTC. As protein: CASSYRDRGEQYF.

The sample holds a few counts of this clonotype. CDR3 bases: TGTGCCAGCAGCTTACTACTAGCGGGGGCCCGGAACACCGGGGAGCTGTTTTTT. Protein: CASSLLLAGARNTGELFF. The J gene is TRBJ2-2, the V gene TRBV7-2, with 11 bases identical to TRBD2. The CDR3 is 18 amino acids. V lost 2 bases, J lost 1 base, and 6 bases stayed unmatched. Germline loops: CDR1 SGHTA, CDR2 FQGNSA. The whole variable domain, remainder taken from reference TRBV7-2 and TRBJ2-2, is GAGVSQSPSNKVTEKGKDVELRCDPISGHTALYWYRQSLGQGLEFLIYFQGNSAPDKSGLPSDRFSAERTGGSVSTLTIQRTQQEDSAVYLCASSLLLAGARNTGELFFGEGSRLTVL.

This chain connects TRBV6-1 to TRBJ2-3; TRBD2 might be the D (5 bases). Trimming stripped 2 bases from V and 2 bases from J, with 11 bases between. The length of the CDR3 is 15 residues. The germline V gene has CDR1 MNHNS and CDR2 SASEGT. The CDR3 DNA follows: TGTGCCAGCAGTGAACTCCAGGACTTCACAGATACGCAGTATTTT. Translation gives CASSELQDFTDTQYF.

This clonotype was picked up a small number of times. V gene TRBV3-1 combines with J gene TRBJ2-3; 9 bases agree with TRBD2. The CDR3 runs 14 residues. The V gene's germline CDR1 is LGHDT and CDR2 YNNKEL (reference sequence). V gave up 5 bases and J gave up 4 bases; unmatched junction bases: 4. CDR3 nucleotides: TGTGCCAGCAGCGCGGGGGGGCATGCAGATACGCAGTATTTT. Protein product: CASSAGGHADTQYF.

This clonotype was counted at least ten times. The chain recombines TRBV27 with TRBJ2-3, with TRBD2 identical over 7 bases. This CDR3 contains 14 residues. Germline CDR1 MNHEY, CDR2 SMNVEV (reference sequence). J was trimmed by 1 base and V by 2 bases; bases with no gene match: 0. CDR3 region: CASSLGGGTDTQYF. CDR3 sequence (DNA): TGTGCCAGCAGTTTAGGGGGGGGCACAGATACGCAGTATTTT.

The gene calls are TRBV29-1 and TRBJ2-7; D call uncertain. Germline V CDR1 and CDR2: SQVTM, ANQGSEA. CDR3 length: 13 residues. V lost 8 bases, J lost 0 bases, and 14 bases lay in between. The CDR3 nucleotides read TGCAGCCCCCCGCGGTGGAACTCCTACGAGCAGTACTTC. It is translated as CSPPRWNSYEQYF.

Ten or more counts support this clonotype. The V call is TRBV7-9, the J call TRBJ1-1; the match to TRBD1 covers 7 bases. With V trimmed by 6 bases and J by 7 bases, 8 bases remained unmatched. The CDR3 length is 13 residues. Germline V lookup: CDR1 SEHNR, CDR2 FQNEAQ (reference sequence). The CDR3 region has the DNA TGTGCCAGCAGAGAACTCCGGGACAGTGAAGCTTTCTTT. Amino acids: CASRELRDSEAFF.

Only a few counts were recorded for this clonotype. J is TRBJ2-7 and V is TRBV12-3 or TRBV12-4, with D uncertain. The length of the CDR3 is 14 residues. V was cut by 5 bases and J by 2 bases, with 13 bases left in between. As DNA, the CDR3 is TGTGCCAGCAGTGCACCGATAAGTCCCTACGAGCAGTACTTC. It codes for CASSAPISPYEQYF.

This clonotype has a single count. The chain uses TRBV15 and TRBJ1-3; D is undetermined. This CDR3 is built from 13 residues. V gave up 5 bases and J gave up 1 base, with 6 bases separating them. CDR1 and CDR2 from the germline V gene are LNHNV and YYDKDF (reference sequence). CDR3 amino acids: CATSSVSGNTIYF. DNA for the CDR3: TGTGCCACCAGCTCAGTTTCTGGAAACACCATATATTTT.

The chain has TRBV7-9 and TRBJ1-2; D is uncertain. The CDR3 sequence is 14 residues long. V lost 2 bases and J lost 2, with 9 bases in between. Germline V gene lookup returns CDR1 SEHNR and CDR2 FQNEAQ (reference sequence). CDR3 sequence: CASSLSTDNYGYTF. The CDR3 DNA sequence: TGTGCCAGCAGCTTAAGTACGGACAACTATGGCTACACCTTC.

The V gene is TRBV6-1, the J gene TRBJ1-2; D remains unclear. Per germline, CDR1 MNHNS and CDR2 SASEGT. Between the trimmed V and J ends, which lost 4 bases and 1 base, there was a span of 10 bases. CDR3 length equals 14 residues. CDR3 in DNA: TGTGCCAGCAGTGTCAATGTTTTTAACTATGGCTACACCTTC. Encoded protein: CASSVNVFNYGYTF.

The chain has TRBV7-8 and TRBJ1-2, with TRBD1 as a possible D gene (6 bases). Trimming pared 5 bases from V and 8 bases from J, leaving 27 bases between. CDR3 size: 17 residues. The V gene's germline CDR1 is SGHVS and CDR2 FQNEAQ. This CDR3 reads CASSPPNGGAWVEGYTF. CDR3 coding DNA: TGTGCCAGCAGCCCCCCGAATGGGGGGGCGTGGGTTGAGGGCTACACCTTC. Full variable domain (rest looked up from reference TRBV7-8 and TRBJ1-2): GAGVSQSPRYKVAKRGQDVALRCDPISGHVSLFWYQQALGQGPEFLTYFQNEAQLDKSGLPSDRFFAERPEGSVSTLKIQRTQQEDSAVYLCASSPPNGGAWVEGYTFGSGTRLTVV.

This clonotype has a count of ten or more. The chain carries TRBV27 and TRBJ2-1; D gene unclear. Between the trimmed V and J ends, which lost 8 bases and 4 bases, there was a span of 21 bases. CDR1 and CDR2 (germline): MNHEY, SMNVEV (reference sequence). The CDR3 has 16 amino acids. The CDR3 loop reads CASRIDARPYYNEQFF. In nucleotides, the CDR3 is TGTGCCAGCCGAATCGATGCCAGACCCTATTACAATGAGCAGTTCTTC.

The genes are TRBV7-8 and TRBJ2-7; D may be TRBD1 (5 bases). The CDR3 loop spans 15 amino acids. The germline V and J ends were trimmed by 4 bases and 4 bases, with 17 bases remaining between them. Per the germline V gene, CDR1 is SGHVS and CDR2 is FQNEAQ. CDR3 nucleotide sequence: TGTGCCAGCAGCTCCAAAGAGGCAGGGCGGTACGAGCAGTACTTC. It translates to CASSSKEAGRYEQYF.

This clonotype has just a few counts. V and J are TRBV28 and TRBJ2-1; D unclear. V lost 6 bases to trimming and J lost 4 bases, with 13 bases between them. The germline gives CDR1 MDHEN, CDR2 SYDVKM. The CDR3 consists of 14 residues. CDR3 nucleotides: TGTGCCAGCAGCGCCTCGACTTTTTACAATGAGCAGTTCTTC. It specifies CASSASTFYNEQFF.

Many counts were recorded for this clonotype. The chain is built from TRBV6-1 and TRBJ1-2, with 7 bases matching TRBD1. J gave up 14 bases and V 0 bases, and 6 bases lay outside the gene matches. From germline, CDR1 is MNHNS and CDR2 SASEGT. The CDR3 contains 12 residues. CDR3 nucleotides: TGTGCCAGCAGTGAAGCTCCCGGGACAGAAACCTTC. Translation gives CASSEAPGTETF.

This clonotype was counted only a few times. This sequence joins TRBV27 and TRBJ2-2; tentative D call: TRBD2 (5 bases). CDR1 and CDR2 (germline): MNHEY, SMNVEV (reference sequence). This CDR3 contains 16 residues. V gave up 5 bases and J gave up 0 bases, with 13 bases separating them. The DNA of the CDR3 is TGTGCCAGCAGTCCCCTAGCAGTTACGAACACCGGGGAGCTGTTTTTT. It encodes CASSPLAVTNTGELFF.

V and J are TRBV24-1 and TRBJ2-3, with D possibly called TRBD1 or TRBD2 (5 bases each). This CDR3 contains 16 residues. Trimming removed 3 bases at V and 0 bases at J, with 12 bases between. Per the germline V gene, CDR1 is KGHDR and CDR2 is SFDVKD. CDR3 sequence reads: CATSDPGTTSTDTQYF. The CDR3 coding sequence is TGTGCCACCAGTGATCCCGGGACCACTAGCACAGATACGCAGTATTTT.

This clonotype was found a few times. For the CDR3, the DNA is TGCGCCAGCAGCAAAGTCTACCCTACTCGGGACGGGATCGGGGAGCAGTACTTC. It codes for CASSKVYPTRDGIGEQYF. This chain links TRBV4-3 with TRBJ2-7; D possibly matches TRBD1 or TRBD2 (5 bases each). Germline V gene data show CDR1 as LGHNA and CDR2 as YSLEER. The V and J ends lost 5 bases and 7 bases respectively, with 30 bases between them. The CDR3 runs 18 residues.

This clonotype was counted ten times or more. The chain uses TRBV12-3 or TRBV12-4 and TRBJ2-1; D tentatively fits TRBD1 or TRBD2 (6 bases each). V was trimmed by 2 bases and J by 7 bases, leaving 12 bases between them. The CDR3 has 14 amino acids. CDR3 in DNA: TGTGCCAGCAGTTTAAGGGGGGTCCGGAATGAGCAGTTCTTC. Amino acid sequence: CASSLRGVRNEQFF.

Remarks on this clonotype: A read error may produce the germline difference seen at one junction end. The chain carries TRBV7-7 and TRBJ1-4, with 7 bases matching TRBD1. CDR1 and CDR2 (germline): SSHAT, FNYEAQ (reference sequence). This CDR3 region has 18 residues. CDR3 sequence reads: CASSLDRVGTLNEMGLFF. The CDR3 nucleotides are TGTGCTAGCAGCCTTGACAGGGTCGGCACCCTAAATGAAATGGGACTGTTTTTT. Together with reference TRBV7-7 and TRBJ1-4, the CDR3 gives the full variable domain: GAGVSQSPRYKVTKRGQDVTLRCDPISSHATLYWYQQALGQGPEFLTYFNYEAQPDKSGLPSDRFSAERPEGSISTLTIQRTEQRDSAMYRCASSLDRVGTLNEMGLFFGSGTQLSVL.

V is TRBV18 and J is TRBJ2-3; D call uncertain. The V end lost 6 bases, the J end lost 0 bases, and 16 bases lay between the germline ends. The germline CDR1 and CDR2 sequences are KGHSH and LQKENI. This CDR3 region has 16 residues. The CDR3 region has the DNA TGTGCCAGCTCGAGCCTCTTTGGTGGGAGCACAGATACGCAGTATTTT. This gives the protein CASSSLFGGSTDTQYF.

This clonotype was picked up many times. The genes are TRBV10-3 and TRBJ2-2; 7 bases match TRBD1. The CDR3 is made up of 13 amino acids. Germline lookup yields CDR1 ENHRY and CDR2 SYGVKD. V was pared by 8 bases and J by 3 bases, with 3 bases of the junction left unmatched. The CDR3, as DNA: TGTGCCATCCTCCAGGGGGACACCGGGGAGCTGTTTTTT. Translated: CAILQGDTGELFF.

This clonotype is termed medium-sized (0.01 to 0.1%). The chain employs TRBV7-9 and TRBJ2-5, with 9 bases that match TRBD1. This CDR3 region has 13 residues. V lost 4 bases and J lost 7; bases outside the gene matches: 4. Germline lookup yields CDR1 SEHNR and CDR2 FQNEAQ (reference sequence). CDR3 nucleotide sequence: TGTGCCAGCAGCTCCCGACAGGGGGGGACCCAGTACTTC. Residues: CASSSRQGGTQYF.

This clonotype was counted at least ten times. The chain combines TRBV18 with TRBJ2-4; unclear D gene. The CDR3 spans 13 residues. Trimming cost V 3 bases and J 5 bases, with 8 bases left between them. Per the germline V gene, CDR1 is KGHSH and CDR2 is LQKENI. The CDR3 region is CASSPGTENIQYF. The CDR3 nucleotides read TGTGCCAGCTCACCCGGAACCGAAAACATTCAGTACTTC.